The rows below give T cell receptor beta chains drawn from one sample of a study of CD8+ T cells in alopecia areata. The protocol was immunoSEQ multiplex PCR, while the TCRdb copy is restricted to in-frame clones and leaves out a portion. The sample holds under 85,000 clones; approximately 46% are singletons and the top ten take about a sixth. Sample: CD8+ T cells sorted from blood, taken at week 0. These receptors all come from a human donor with alopecia areata. CDR3s include the opening cysteine and the closing phenylalanine or tryptophan. Each record gives: J gene, V gene, clone size, D gene, CDR3 DNA, CDR3 protein. The D gene is left open where the match is weak. Clone size is not always given. Where it is, it says once, few, many or a class for expanded clones.

>TRBJ2-3|TRBV27|NA|NA
TGTGCCAGCGGGATAGCGGTCACAGATACGCAGTATTTT
CASGIAVTDTQYF
>TRBJ1-5|TRBV30|NA|NA
TGTGCCTGGAGTGTTGGAAGCAATCAGCCCCAGCATTTT
CAWSVGSNQPQHF
>TRBJ2-7|TRBV7-2|few|NA
TGTGCCAGCAGCTACGGTCTCTCCTACGAGCAGTACTTC
CASSYGLSYEQYF
>TRBJ2-2|TRBV5-1|once|NA
TGCGCCAGCAGACCGAACACCGGGGAGCTGTTTTTT
CASRPNTGELFF
>TRBJ2-3|TRBV29-1|NA|TRBD2
TGCAGCGCAGAGACTAGCGGGAGTGGTACGCAGTATTTT
CSAETSGSGTQYF
>TRBJ2-2|TRBV11-2|NA|NA
TGTGCCAGCAGCTTTAGACTCCCCCCCGGGGAGCTGTTTTTT
CASSFRLPPGELFF
>TRBJ2-7|TRBV15|NA|NA
TGTGCCACCAGCAGAGATCGAACGGTATCGCAGTACTTC
CATSRDRTVSQYF
>TRBJ2-1|TRBV30|NA|NA
TGTGCCTGGAGTGTTTATGCATACAATGAGCAGTTCTTC
CAWSVYAYNEQFF
>TRBJ2-7|TRBV6-5|NA|NA
TGTGCCAGCAGCGACAGCACCTACGAGCAGTACTTC
CASSDSTYEQYF
>TRBJ2-5|TRBV28|NA|NA
TGTGCCAGCAGTTTGGTCCAAGAGACCCAGTACTTC
CASSLVQETQYF
>TRBJ1-2|TRBV5-1|NA|NA
TGCGCCAGCAGCTTACCCCAACGGGGCACCCATAACTATGGCTACACCTTC
CASSLPQRGTHNYGYTF
>TRBJ1-1|TRBV7-9|NA|NA
TGTGCCAGCAGCTTAGCTTTTGGACTTCGGGCTGAAGCTTTCTTT
CASSLAFGLRAEAFF
>TRBJ1-3|TRBV23-1|NA|NA
TGCGCCAGCAAACAACAGGGCCGGAGCTCTGGAAACACCATATATTTT
CASKQQGRSSGNTIYF
>TRBJ2-5|TRBV2|once|NA
TGTGCCAGCATTGGTGTAGGAGAGACCCAGTACTTC
CASIGVGETQYF
>TRBJ2-2|TRBV7-9|few|NA
TGTGCCAGCAGCACCCACTCACAGGGCACCGGGGAGCTGTTTTTT
CASSTHSQGTGELFF
>TRBJ2-7|TRBV10-3|NA|NA
TGTGCCATCAGTGAACCTGAGGGCCCCACGTCCTACGAGCAGTACTTC
CAISEPEGPTSYEQYF
>TRBJ2-2|TRBV5-1|few|TRBD1
TGCGCCAGCAGCCCCTGGGACAGGCACACCGGGGAGCTGTTTTTT
CASSPWDRHTGELFF
>TRBJ2-7|TRBV29-1|few|TRBD1
TGCAGCGTTGAGGGACAGACATCCTACGAGCAGTACTTC
CSVEGQTSYEQYF
>TRBJ2-7|TRBV2|once|NA
TGTGCCAGCAGTGAACTAGACAGCTACGAGCAGTACTTC
CASSELDSYEQYF
>TRBJ2-7|TRBV5-6|NA|NA
TGTGCCAGCAGCTTGTTACGTTCAGGGTACGAGCAGTACTTC
CASSLLRSGYEQYF
>TRBJ2-7|TRBV4-1|NA|NA
TGCGCCAGCAGCCCCCTTTCAGCCGGTGGCAGGGCGCTTTACGAGCAGTACTTC
CASSPLSAGGRALYEQYF